The text below deals with one T cell receptor beta chain. In the source study's methods: Amplification from reference gene primers served as the basis for estimated nucleated cell counts. The table came from immunoSEQ multiplex PCR; TCRdb's copy has only in-frame clones and leaves some out. The V and J calls and clone size are taken from that table; D and trimming were inferred from the DNA. The sample contains over 600,000 clones, about 90% of which appear only once. This specimen belongs to a study of blood T cell repertoires in COVID-19. The V end lost 4 bases, the J end lost 6 bases, and 12 bases lay between the germline ends. This CDR3 comprises 13 residues. Germline assignment: CDR1 SGHAT and CDR2 FQNNGV.

Sequencing was done on a sample of peripheral blood. The gene calls are TRBV11-2 and TRBJ1-1; maybe TRBD1 (5 bases). The receptor comes from a woman between 18 and 29 years old with acute or convalescent COVID-19. In DNA, the CDR3 is TGTGCCAGCAGCTCAGGGAAGGGGTCTGAAGCTTTCTTT. The encoded protein is CASSSGKGSEAFF.